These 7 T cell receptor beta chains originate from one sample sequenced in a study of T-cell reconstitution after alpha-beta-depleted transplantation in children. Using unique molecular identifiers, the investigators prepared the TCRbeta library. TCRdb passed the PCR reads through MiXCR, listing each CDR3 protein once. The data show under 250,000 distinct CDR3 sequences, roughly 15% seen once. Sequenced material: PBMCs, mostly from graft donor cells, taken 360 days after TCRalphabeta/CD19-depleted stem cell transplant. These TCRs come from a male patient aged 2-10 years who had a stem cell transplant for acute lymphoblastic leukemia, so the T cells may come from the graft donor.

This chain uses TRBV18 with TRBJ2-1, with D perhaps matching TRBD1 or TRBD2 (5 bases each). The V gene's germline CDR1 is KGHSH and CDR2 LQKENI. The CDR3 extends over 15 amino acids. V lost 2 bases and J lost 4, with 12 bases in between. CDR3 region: CASSPTGTLYNEQFF. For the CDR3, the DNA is TGTGCCAGCTCACCAACCGGGACCCTTTACAATGAGCAGTTCTTC.

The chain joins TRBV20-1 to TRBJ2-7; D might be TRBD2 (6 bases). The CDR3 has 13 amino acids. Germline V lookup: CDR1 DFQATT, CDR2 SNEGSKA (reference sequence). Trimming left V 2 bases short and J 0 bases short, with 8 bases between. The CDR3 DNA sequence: TGCAGTGCTAGATCCGGGAGCTCCTACGAGCAGTACTTC. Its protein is CSARSGSSYEQYF.

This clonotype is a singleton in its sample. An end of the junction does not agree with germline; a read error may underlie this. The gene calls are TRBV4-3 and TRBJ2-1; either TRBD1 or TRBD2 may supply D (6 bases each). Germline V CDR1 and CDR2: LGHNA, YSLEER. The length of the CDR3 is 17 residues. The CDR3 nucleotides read TGCGACAGCCCAAATGACGGGGGCGCCTTCTCCCCTACTGAGCAGTTCTTC. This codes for CDSPNDGGAFSPTEQFF.

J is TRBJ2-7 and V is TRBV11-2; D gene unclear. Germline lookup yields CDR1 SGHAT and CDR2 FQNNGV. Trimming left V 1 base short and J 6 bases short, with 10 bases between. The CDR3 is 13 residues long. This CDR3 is CASSLGKGAEQYF. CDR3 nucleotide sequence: TGTGCCAGCAGCTTAGGGAAGGGTGCCGAGCAGTACTTC.

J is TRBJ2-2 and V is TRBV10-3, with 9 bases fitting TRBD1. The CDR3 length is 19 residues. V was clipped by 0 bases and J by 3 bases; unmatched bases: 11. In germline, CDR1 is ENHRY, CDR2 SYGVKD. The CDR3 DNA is TGTGCCATCAGTGAGTCGAGGGGAACAGGGGGCTTGTACACCGGGGAGCTGTTTTTT. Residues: CAISESRGTGGLYTGELFF.

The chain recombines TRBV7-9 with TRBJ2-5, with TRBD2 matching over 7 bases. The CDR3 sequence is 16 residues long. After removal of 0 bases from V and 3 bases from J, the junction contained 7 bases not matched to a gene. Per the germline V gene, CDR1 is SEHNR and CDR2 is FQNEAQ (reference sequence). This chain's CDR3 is CASSLATSSIKETQYF. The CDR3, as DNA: TGTGCCAGCAGCTTAGCGACTAGCTCGATCAAAGAGACCCAGTACTTC.

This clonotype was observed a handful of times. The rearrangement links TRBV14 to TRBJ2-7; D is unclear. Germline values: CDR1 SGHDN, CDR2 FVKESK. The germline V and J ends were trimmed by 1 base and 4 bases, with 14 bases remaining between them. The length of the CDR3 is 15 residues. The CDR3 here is CASSQGPHFPYEQYF. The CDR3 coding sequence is TGTGCCAGCAGCCAAGGCCCACATTTCCCTTACGAGCAGTACTTC. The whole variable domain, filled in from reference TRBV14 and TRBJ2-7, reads EAGVTQFPSHSVIEKGQTVTLRCDPISGHDNLYWYRRVMGKEIKFLLHFVKESKQDESGMPNNRFLAERTGGTYSTLKVQPAELEDSGVYFCASSQGPHFPYEQYFGPGTRLTVT.